The next 4 T cell receptor beta chains were all read from a single sample in a study of blood T cell repertoires in COVID-19. Data came from immunoSEQ multiplex PCR; TCRdb stores just in-frame clones and leaves some out. Among 250,000 to 350,000 clones listed, approximately 86% were seen once. The specimen sequenced was peripheral blood. The receptors were sampled from a man between 18 and 35 years old with active or convalescent COVID-19.

The rearrangement joins TRBV13 to TRBJ2-3, with a weak D call TRBD2 (6 bases). Per the germline V gene, CDR1 is PRHDT and CDR2 is FYEKMQ (reference sequence). CDR3 length equals 19 residues. The V and J ends lost 1 base and 4 bases respectively, with 24 bases between them. CDR3 sequence (DNA): TGTGCCAGCAGCTTAGCGGTAGGACTACCGGGTCGGGATTCAGATACGCAGTATTTT. As protein: CASSLAVGLPGRDSDTQYF.

The chain carries TRBV14 and TRBJ1-2, with TRBD1 as a possible D gene (5 bases). The V end was cut by 4 bases, the J end by 2 bases, with 8 bases between. CDR1 SGHDN and CDR2 FVKESK come from the germline V gene. This CDR3 has 13 residues. In DNA form, the CDR3 reads TGTGCCAGCAGCCCAGGGTCCAACTATGGCTACACCTTC. Protein: CASSPGSNYGYTF.

The chain employs TRBV5-6 and TRBJ1-2, with no clear D. V was clipped by 4 bases and J by 8 bases, with 12 bases between them. CDR1 and CDR2 (germline): SGHDT, YYEEEE. This CDR3 is built from 12 residues. The DNA for the CDR3 is TGTGCCAGCAGCCCCGGGGTCTGGGGCTACACCTTC. As protein: CASSPGVWGYTF. The full variable domain, completed using reference TRBV5-6 and TRBJ1-2, is DAGVTQSPTHLIKTRGQQVTLRCSPKSGHDTVSWYQQALGQGPQFIFQYYEEEERQRGNFPDRFSGHQFPNYSSELNVNALLLGDSALYLCASSPGVWGYTFGSGTRLTVV.

The chain links TRBV27 to TRBJ1-1; unclear D gene. Looked up from germline, CDR1 is MNHEY and CDR2 is SMNVEV (reference sequence). V gave up 2 bases and J gave up 6 bases, with 10 bases separating them. The length of the CDR3 is 13 residues. The CDR3 loop reads CASSLGGGAEAFF. DNA for the CDR3: TGTGCCAGCAGTTTAGGTGGAGGAGCTGAAGCTTTCTTT.